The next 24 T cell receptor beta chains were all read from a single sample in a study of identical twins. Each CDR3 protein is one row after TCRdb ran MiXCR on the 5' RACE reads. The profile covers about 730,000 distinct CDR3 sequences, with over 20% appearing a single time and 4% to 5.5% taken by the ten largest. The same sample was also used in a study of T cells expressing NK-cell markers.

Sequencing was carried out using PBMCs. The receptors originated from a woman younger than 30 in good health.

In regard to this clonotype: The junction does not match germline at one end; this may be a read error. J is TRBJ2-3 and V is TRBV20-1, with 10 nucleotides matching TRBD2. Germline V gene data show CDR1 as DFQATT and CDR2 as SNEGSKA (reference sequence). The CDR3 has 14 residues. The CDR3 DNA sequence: TGCAGTGTTGGGCTAGCGGGGGTAGGAGATACGCAATATTTT. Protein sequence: CSVGLAGVGDTQYF.

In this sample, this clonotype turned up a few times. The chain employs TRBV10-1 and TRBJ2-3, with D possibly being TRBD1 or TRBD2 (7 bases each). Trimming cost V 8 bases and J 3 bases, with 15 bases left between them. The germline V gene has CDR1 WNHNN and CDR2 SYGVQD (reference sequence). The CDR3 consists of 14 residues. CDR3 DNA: TGCGCCAGCGCTGGGAGGGGGCAAACAGATACGCAGTATTTT. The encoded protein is CASAGRGQTDTQYF.

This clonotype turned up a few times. CDR3 amino acids: CASSHRGSEAFF. For the CDR3, the DNA is TGTGCCAGCAGTCACAGGGGCTCTGAAGCTTTCTTT. The chain is built from TRBV6-5 and TRBJ1-1, with 7 bases matching TRBD1. CDR3 size: 12 residues. V was clipped by 5 bases and J by 6 bases; unmatched bases: 3. From germline, CDR1 is MNHEY and CDR2 SVGAGI.

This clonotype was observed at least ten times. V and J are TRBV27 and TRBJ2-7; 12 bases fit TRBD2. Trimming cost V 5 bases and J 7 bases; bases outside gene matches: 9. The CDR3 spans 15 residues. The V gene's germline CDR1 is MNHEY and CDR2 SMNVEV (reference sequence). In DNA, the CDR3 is TGTGCCAGCAGTCTATTTGGACTAGCGGGAATTGAGCAGTACTTC. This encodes CASSLFGLAGIEQYF.

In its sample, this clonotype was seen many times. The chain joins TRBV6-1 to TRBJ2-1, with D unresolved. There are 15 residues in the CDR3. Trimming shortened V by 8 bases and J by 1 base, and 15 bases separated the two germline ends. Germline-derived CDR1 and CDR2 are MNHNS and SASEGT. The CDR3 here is CASHDPWGSYNEQFF. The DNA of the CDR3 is TGTGCCAGCCACGACCCATGGGGTTCCTACAATGAGCAGTTCTTC.

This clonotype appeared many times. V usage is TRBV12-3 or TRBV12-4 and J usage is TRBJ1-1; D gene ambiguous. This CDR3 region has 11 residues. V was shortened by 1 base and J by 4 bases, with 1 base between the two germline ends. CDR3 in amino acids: CASSLGTEAFF. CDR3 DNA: TGTGCCAGCAGTTTAGGCACTGAAGCTTTCTTT.

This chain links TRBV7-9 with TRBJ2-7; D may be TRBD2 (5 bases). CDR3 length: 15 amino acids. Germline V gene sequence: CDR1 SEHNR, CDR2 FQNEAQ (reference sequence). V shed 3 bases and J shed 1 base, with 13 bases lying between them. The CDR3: CASSLAFGDSYEQYF. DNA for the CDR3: TGTGCCAGCAGCTTGGCTTTCGGGGATTCCTACGAGCAGTACTTC.

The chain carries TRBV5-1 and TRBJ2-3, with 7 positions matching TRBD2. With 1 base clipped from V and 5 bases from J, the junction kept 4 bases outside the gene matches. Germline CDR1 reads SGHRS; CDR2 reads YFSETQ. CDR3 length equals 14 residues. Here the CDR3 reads CASSLTGGGDTQYF. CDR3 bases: TGCGCCAGCAGCTTGACGGGGGGTGGAGATACGCAGTATTTT.

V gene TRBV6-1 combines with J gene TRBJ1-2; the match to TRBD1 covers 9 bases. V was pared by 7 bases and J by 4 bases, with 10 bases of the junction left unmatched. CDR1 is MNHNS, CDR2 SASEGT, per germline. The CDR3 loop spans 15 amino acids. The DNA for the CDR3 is TGTGCCAGCACCACACAGGGGGCGCGTAGCTATGGCTACACCTTC. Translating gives CASTTQGARSYGYTF.

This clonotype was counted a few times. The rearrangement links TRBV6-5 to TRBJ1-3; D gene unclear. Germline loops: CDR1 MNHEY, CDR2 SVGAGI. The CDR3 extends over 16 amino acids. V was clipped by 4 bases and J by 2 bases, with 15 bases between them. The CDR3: CASSFTAGEAGNTIYF. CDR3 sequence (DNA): TGTGCCAGCAGTTTTACGGCTGGAGAGGCTGGAAACACCATATATTTT.

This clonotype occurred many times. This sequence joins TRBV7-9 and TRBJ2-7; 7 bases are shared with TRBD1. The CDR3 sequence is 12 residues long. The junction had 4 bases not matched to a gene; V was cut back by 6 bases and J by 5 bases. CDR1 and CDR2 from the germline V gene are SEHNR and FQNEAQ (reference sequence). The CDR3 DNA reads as TGTGCCAGCAGTGTAACAGGGGACGAGCAGTACTTC. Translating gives CASSVTGDEQYF.

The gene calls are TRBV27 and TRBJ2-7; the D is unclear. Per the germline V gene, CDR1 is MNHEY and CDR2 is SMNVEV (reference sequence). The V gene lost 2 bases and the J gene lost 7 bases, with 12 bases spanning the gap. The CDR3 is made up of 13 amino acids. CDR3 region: CASSLNPPTEQYF. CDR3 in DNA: TGTGCCAGCAGTTTAAACCCCCCGACGGAGCAGTACTTC.

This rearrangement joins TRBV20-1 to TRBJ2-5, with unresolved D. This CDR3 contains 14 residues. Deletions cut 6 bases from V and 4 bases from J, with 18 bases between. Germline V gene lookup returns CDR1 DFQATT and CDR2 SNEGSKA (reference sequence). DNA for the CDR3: TGCAGTGCGCCTTTGGGGAAGAGCAGAGAGACCCAGTACTTC. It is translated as CSAPLGKSRETQYF.

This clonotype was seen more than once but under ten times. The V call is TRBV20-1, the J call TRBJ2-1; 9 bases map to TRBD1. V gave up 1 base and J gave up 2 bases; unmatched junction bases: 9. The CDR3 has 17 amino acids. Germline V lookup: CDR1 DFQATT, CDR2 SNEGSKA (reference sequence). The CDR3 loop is CSARGYGTGTAYNEQFF. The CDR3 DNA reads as TGCAGTGCTAGAGGTTACGGGACAGGGACTGCCTACAATGAGCAGTTCTTC.

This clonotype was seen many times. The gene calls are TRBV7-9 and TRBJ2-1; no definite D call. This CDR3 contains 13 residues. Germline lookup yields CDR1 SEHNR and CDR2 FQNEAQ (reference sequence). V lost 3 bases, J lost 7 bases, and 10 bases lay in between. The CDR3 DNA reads TGTGCCAGCAGCTTCGGGTCTACTAATGAGCAGTTCTTC. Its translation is CASSFGSTNEQFF.

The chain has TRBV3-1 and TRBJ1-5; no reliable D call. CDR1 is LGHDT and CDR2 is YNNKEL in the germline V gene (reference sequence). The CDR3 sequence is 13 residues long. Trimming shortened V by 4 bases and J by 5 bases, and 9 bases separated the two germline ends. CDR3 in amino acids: CASSPFWDQPQHF. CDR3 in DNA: TGTGCCAGCAGCCCCTTCTGGGATCAGCCCCAGCATTTT.

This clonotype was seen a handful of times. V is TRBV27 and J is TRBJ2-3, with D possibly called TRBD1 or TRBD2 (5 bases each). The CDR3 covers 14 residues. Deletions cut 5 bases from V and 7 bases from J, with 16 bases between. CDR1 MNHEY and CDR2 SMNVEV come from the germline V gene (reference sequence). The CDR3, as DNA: TGTGCCAGCAGTACGACGGGACGGAGGAATACGCAGTATTTT. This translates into CASSTTGRRNTQYF.

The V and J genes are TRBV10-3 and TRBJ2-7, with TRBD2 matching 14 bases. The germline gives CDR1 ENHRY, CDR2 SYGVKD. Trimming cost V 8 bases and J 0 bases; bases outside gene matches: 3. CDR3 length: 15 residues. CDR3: CAIGGLAGASYEQYF. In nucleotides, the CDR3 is TGTGCCATCGGGGGACTAGCGGGAGCCTCCTACGAGCAGTACTTC.

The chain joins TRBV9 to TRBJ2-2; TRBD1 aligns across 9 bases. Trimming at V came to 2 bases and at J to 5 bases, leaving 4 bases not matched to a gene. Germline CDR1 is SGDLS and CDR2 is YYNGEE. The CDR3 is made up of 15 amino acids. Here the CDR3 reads CASSVGTGKTGELFF. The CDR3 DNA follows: TGTGCCAGCAGCGTCGGGACAGGGAAAACCGGGGAGCTGTTTTTT. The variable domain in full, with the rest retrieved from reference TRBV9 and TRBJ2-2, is DSGVTQTPKHLITATGQRVTLRCSPRSGDLSVYWYQQSLDQGLQFLIQYYNGEERAKGNILERFSAQQFPDLHSELNLSSLELGDSALYFCASSVGTGKTGELFFGEGSRLTVL.

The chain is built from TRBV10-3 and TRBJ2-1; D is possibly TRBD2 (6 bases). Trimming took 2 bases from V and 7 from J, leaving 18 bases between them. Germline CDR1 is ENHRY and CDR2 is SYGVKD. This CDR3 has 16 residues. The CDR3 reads CAISEPSVGGINEQFF. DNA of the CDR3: TGTGCCATCAGTGAGCCTAGCGTTGGAGGTATTAATGAGCAGTTCTTC.

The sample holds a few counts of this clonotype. CDR3 sequence: CASSQGPRTDTQYF. For the CDR3, the DNA is TGCGCCAGCAGCCAAGGCCCCCGGACAGATACGCAGTATTTT. The rearrangement uses TRBV4-3 and TRBJ2-3; D is uncertain. V was clipped by 1 base and J by 3 bases, with 8 bases between them. The CDR3 is 14 residues long. Germline assignment: CDR1 LGHNA and CDR2 YSLEER.

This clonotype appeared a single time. The DNA for the CDR3 is TGCAGCGTTGGTAGCGGGACCTACGAGCAGTACTTC. It yields the protein CSVGSGTYEQYF. This rearrangement joins TRBV29-1 to TRBJ2-7; 8 bases map to TRBD2. Per germline, CDR1 SQVTM and CDR2 ANQGSEA. The CDR3 contains 12 residues. V dropped 4 bases and J dropped 2; count of bases not matched to a gene: 1.

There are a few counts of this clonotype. CDR3 DNA: TGCAGCGTTGTAAGCGCCACAGATACGCAGTATTTT. Amino acids: CSVVSATDTQYF. The chain has TRBV29-1 and TRBJ2-3; D remains ambiguous. The CDR3 has 12 amino acids. Trimming left V 4 bases short and J 2 bases short, with 7 bases between. Germline V lookup: CDR1 SQVTM, CDR2 ANQGSEA.

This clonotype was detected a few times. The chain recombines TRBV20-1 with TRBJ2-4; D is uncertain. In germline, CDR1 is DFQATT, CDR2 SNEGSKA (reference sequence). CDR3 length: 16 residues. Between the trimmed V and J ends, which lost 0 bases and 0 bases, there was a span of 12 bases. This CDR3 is CSARDVWVLAKNIQYF. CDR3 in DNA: TGCAGTGCTAGAGACGTTTGGGTTCTAGCCAAAAACATTCAGTACTTC.